This T cell receptor (beta chain) was captured by sequencing in a study of blood T cell repertoires in COVID-19. The repertoire was sequenced with immunoSEQ multiplex PCR; TCRdb's copy has only in-frame clones and lacks some. The profile shows 400,000 to 450,000 clones, 80% to 90% of them singletons. Participants spanned ages about 18 to 90 years and resided in 24 US areas. Cohort 3 donors were reported recovered after two negative PCRs, clearance, or symptom resolution. V lost 5 bases, J lost 1 base, and 25 bases lay in between. Germline V gives CDR1 SSHAT, CDR2 FNYEAQ (reference sequence). This CDR3 region has 19 residues.

The chain uses TRBV7-7 and TRBJ2-3; D perhaps matches TRBD1 (6 bases). This clonotype originated in a man aged 25-45 years who had recovered from COVID-19. What was sequenced was PBMCs or T cells enriched from blood (not recorded which). The CDR3 here is CASSRSWATGKIGTDTQYF. The CDR3 nucleotides read TGTGCCAGCAGCCGCAGTTGGGCAACAGGGAAGATCGGCACAGATACGCAGTATTTT.